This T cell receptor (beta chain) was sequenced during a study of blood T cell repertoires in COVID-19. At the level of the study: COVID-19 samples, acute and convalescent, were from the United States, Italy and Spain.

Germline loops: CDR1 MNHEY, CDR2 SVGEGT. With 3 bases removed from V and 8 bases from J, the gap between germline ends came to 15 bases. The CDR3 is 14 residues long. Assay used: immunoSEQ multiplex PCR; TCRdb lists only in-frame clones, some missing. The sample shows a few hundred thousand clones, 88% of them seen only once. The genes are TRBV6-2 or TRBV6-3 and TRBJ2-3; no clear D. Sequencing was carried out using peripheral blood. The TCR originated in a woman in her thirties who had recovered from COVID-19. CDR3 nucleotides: TGTGCCAGCAGTTATGGGCTCCTAATGGGTACGCAGTATTTT. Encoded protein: CASSYGLLMGTQYF.